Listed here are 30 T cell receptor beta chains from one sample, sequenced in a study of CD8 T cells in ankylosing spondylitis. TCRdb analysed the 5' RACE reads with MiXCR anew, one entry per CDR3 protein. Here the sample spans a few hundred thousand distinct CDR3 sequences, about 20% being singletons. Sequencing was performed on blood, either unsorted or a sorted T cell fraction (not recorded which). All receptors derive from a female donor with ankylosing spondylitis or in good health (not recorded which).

CDR3 loop: CASSWSTGTVSRSYEQYF. The CDR3 DNA sequence: TGTGCCAGCAGCTGGTCGACAGGTACGGTGTCCAGATCCTACGAGCAGTACTTC. The chain joins TRBV5-5 to TRBJ2-7; D is perhaps TRBD1 (6 bases). Germline V gene lookup returns CDR1 SGHKS and CDR2 YYEKEE (reference sequence). The CDR3 is 18 residues long. The ends were cut back, 3 bases at V and 1 base at J, with 23 bases in the middle.

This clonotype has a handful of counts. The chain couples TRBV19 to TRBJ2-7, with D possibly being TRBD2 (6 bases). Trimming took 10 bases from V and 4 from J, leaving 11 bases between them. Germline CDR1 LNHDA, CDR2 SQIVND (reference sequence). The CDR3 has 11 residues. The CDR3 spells CATNGGYEQYF. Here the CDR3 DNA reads TGTGCCACTAACGGGGGTTACGAGCAGTACTTC.

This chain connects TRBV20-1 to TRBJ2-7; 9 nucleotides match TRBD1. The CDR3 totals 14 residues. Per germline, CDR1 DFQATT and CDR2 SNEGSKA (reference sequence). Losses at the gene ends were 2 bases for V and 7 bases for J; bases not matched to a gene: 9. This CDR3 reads CSARRDRAPEEQYF. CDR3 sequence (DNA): TGCAGTGCTAGACGGGACAGGGCCCCCGAAGAGCAGTACTTC.

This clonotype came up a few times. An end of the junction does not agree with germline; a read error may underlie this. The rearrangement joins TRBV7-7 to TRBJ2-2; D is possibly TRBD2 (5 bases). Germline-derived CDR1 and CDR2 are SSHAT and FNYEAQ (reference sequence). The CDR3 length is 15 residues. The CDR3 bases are TGTGCTAGCAGCCGAGACGTGGGAGACACCGGGGAGCTGTTTTTT. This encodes CASSRDVGDTGELFF.

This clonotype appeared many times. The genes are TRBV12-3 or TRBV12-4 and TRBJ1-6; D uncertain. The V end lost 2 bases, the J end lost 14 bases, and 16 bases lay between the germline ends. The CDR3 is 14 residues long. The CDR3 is CASSLSSLGNTLHF. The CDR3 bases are TGTGCCAGCAGTTTAAGCTCCTTAGGCAACACCCTCCACTTT.

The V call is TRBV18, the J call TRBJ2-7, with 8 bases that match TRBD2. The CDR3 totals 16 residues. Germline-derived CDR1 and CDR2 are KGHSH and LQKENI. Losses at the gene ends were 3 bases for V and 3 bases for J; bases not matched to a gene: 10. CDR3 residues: CASSPERSGRRYEQYF. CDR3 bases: TGTGCCAGCTCACCCGAACGCAGCGGGAGACGCTACGAGCAGTACTTC. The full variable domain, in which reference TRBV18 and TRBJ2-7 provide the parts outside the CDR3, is NAGVMQNPRHLVRRRGQEARLRCSPMKGHSHVYWYRQLPEEGLKFMVYLQKENIIDESGMPKERFSAEFPKEGPSILRIQQVVRGDSAAYFCASSPERSGRRYEQYFGPGTRLTVT.

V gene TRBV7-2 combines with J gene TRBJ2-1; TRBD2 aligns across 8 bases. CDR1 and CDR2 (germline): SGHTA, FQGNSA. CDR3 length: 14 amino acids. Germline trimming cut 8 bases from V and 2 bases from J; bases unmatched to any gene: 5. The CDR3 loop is CASCQTSAYNEQFF. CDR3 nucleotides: TGTGCCAGCTGCCAGACTAGCGCCTACAATGAGCAGTTCTTC.

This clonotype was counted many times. CDR3 sequence: CSVDARGAEAFF. The CDR3 DNA follows: TGCAGCGTTGATGCCAGGGGCGCTGAAGCTTTCTTT. V is TRBV29-1 and J is TRBJ1-1; maybe TRBD1 (6 bases). Trimming took off 3 bases at V and 6 bases at J, with 11 bases between the two ends. There are 12 residues in the CDR3. Germline V gives CDR1 SQVTM, CDR2 ANQGSEA.

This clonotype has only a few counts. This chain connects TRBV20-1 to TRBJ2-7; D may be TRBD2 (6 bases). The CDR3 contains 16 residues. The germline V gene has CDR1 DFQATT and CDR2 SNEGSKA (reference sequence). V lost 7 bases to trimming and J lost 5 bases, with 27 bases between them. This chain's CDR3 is CSVSGGSLNPSNEQYF. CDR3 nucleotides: TGCAGTGTTAGCGGAGGGTCCTTAAATCCCTCAAACGAGCAGTACTTC.

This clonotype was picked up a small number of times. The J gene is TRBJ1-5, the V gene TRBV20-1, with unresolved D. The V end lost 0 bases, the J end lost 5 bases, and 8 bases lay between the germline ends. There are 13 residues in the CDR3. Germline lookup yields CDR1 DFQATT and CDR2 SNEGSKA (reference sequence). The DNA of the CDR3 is TGCAGTGCTAGAGATGAGGAATATCAGCCCCAGCATTTT. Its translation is CSARDEEYQPQHF.

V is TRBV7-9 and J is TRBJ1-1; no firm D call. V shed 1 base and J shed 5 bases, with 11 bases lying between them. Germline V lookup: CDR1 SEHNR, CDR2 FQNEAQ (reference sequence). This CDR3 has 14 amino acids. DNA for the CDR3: TGTGCCAGCAGCTTAGTCGAGGGTGGAACTGAAGCTTTCTTT. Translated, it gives CASSLVEGGTEAFF.

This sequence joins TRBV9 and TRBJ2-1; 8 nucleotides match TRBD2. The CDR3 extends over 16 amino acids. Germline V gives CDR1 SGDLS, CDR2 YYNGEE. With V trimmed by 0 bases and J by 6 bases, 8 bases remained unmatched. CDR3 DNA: TGTGCCAGCAGCGTAGTGGGGGGACGGGAGGGCAATGAGCAGTTCTTC. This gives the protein CASSVVGGREGNEQFF.

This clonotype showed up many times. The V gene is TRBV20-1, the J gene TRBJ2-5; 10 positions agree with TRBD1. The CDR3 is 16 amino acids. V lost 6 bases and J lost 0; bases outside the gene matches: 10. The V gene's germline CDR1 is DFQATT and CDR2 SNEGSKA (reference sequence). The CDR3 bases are TGCAGTGCAAACGACAGGGGGCGAATGTACCAAGAGACCCAGTACTTC. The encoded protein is CSANDRGRMYQETQYF.

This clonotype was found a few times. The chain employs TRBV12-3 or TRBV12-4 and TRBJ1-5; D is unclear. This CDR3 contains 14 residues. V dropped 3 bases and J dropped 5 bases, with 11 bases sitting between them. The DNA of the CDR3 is TGTGCCAGCAGTTTCTGGGGTTTACATCAGCCCCAGCATTTT. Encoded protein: CASSFWGLHQPQHF.

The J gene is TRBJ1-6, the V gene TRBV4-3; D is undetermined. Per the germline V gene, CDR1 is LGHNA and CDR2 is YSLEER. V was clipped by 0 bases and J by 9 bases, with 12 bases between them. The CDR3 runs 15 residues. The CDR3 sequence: CASSQDLVGSSPLHF. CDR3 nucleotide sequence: TGCGCCAGCAGCCAAGATTTGGTGGGGAGTTCACCCCTCCACTTT.

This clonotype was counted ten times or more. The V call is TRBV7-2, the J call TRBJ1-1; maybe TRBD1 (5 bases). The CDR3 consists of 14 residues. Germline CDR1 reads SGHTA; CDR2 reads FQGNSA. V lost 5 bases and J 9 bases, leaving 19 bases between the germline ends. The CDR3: CASSPLDRRMQAFF. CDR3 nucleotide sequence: TGTGCCAGCAGCCCCCTCGACAGAAGAATGCAAGCTTTCTTT.

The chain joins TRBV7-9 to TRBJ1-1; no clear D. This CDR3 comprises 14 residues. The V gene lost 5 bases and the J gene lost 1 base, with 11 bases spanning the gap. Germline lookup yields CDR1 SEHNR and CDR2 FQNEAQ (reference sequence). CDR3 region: CASSSTYTNTEAFF. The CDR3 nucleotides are TGTGCCAGCAGCAGTACTTACACGAACACTGAAGCTTTCTTT.

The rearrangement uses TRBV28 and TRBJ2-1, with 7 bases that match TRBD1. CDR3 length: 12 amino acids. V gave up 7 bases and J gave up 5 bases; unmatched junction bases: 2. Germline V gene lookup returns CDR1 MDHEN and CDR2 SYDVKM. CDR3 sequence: CASKGADNEQFF. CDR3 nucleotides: TGTGCCAGCAAGGGGGCAGACAATGAGCAGTTCTTC. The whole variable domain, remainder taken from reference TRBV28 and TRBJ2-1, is DVKVTQSSRYLVKRTGEKVFLECVQDMDHENMFWYRQDPGLGLRLIYFSYDVKMKEKGDIPEGYSVSREKKERFSLILESASTNQTSMYLCASKGADNEQFFGPGTRLTVL.

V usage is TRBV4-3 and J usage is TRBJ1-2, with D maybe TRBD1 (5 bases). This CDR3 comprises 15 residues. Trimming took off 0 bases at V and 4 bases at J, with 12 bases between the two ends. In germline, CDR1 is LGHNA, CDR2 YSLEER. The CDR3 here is CASSQEERGVYGYTF. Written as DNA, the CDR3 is TGCGCCAGCAGCCAAGAAGAGCGGGGGGTCTATGGCTACACCTTC.

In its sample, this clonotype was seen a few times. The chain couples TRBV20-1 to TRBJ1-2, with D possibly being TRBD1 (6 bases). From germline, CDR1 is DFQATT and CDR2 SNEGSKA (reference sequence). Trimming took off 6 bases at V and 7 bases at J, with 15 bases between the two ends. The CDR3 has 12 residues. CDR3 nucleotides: TGCAGTGCCAGGAGGGGGGCGAGTGGCTACACCTTC. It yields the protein CSARRGASGYTF.

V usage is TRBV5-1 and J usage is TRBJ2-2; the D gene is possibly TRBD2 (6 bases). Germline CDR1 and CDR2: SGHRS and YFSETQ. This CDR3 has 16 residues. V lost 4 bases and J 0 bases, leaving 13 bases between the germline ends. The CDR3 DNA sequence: TGCGCCAGCAGCCTAAGGGGAGGCTCGAACACCGGGGAGCTGTTTTTT. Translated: CASSLRGGSNTGELFF.

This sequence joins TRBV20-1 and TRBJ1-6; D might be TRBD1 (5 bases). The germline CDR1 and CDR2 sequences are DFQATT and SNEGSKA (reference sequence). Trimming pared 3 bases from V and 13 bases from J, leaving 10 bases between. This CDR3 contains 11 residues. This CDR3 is CSASTGLPLHF. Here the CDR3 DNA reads TGCAGTGCTAGCACGGGGCTCCCCCTCCACTTT.

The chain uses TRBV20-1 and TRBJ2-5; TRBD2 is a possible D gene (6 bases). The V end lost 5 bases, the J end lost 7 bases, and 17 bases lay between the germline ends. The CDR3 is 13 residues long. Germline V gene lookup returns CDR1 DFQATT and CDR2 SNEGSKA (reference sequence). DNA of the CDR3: TGCAGTGCTGGCCCCCCGGGAGAAGGGACCCAGTACTTC. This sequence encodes CSAGPPGEGTQYF.

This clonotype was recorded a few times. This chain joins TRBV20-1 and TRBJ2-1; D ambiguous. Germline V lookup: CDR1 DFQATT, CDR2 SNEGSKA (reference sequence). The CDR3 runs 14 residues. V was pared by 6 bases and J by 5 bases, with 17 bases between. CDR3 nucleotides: TGCAGTGCGCTTCAAGGTCGACAAAACAATGAGCAGTTCTTC. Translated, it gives CSALQGRQNNEQFF.

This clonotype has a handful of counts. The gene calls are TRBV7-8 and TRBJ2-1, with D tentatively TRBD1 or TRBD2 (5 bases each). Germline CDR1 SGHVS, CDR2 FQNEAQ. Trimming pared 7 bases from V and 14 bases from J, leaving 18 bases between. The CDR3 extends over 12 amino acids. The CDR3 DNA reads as TGTGCCAGCACCCTCTTCTCGGGACGAGAGTTCTTC. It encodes CASTLFSGREFF.

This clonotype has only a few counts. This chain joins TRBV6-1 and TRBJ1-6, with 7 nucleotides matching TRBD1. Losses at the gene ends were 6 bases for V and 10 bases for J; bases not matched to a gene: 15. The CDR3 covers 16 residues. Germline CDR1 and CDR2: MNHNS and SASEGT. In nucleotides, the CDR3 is TGTGCCAGCAGAATGACAGGGTCACCCGAGGGGTCACCCCTCCACTTT. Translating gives CASRMTGSPEGSPLHF.

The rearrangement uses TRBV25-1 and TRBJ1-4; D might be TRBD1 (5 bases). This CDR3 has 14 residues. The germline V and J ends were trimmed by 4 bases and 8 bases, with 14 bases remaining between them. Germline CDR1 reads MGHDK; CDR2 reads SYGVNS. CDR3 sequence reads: CASSVGGGGEKLFF. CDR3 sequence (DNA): TGTGCCAGCAGTGTAGGTGGTGGGGGAGAAAAACTGTTTTTT.

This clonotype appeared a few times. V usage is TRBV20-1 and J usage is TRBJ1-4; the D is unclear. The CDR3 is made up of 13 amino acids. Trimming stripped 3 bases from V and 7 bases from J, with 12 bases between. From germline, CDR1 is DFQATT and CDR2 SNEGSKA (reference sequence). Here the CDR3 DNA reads TGCAGTGCTAGCGGCATCCAAGGTGAAAAACTGTTTTTT. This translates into CSASGIQGEKLFF.

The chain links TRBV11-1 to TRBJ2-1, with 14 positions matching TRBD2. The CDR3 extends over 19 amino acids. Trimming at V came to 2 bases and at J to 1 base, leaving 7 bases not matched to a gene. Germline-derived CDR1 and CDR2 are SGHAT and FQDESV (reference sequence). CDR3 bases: TGTGCCAGCAGCTTACTTATGGGACTAGCGGGAGTATCCTACAATGAGCAGTTCTTC. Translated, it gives CASSLLMGLAGVSYNEQFF.

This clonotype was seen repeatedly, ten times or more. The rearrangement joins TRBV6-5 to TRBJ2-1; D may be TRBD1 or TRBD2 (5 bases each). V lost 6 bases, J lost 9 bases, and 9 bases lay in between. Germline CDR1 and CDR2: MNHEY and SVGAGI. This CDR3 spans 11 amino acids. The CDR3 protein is CASRGDVEQFF. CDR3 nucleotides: TGTGCCAGCAGGGGGGACGTTGAGCAGTTCTTC.